These 20 T cell receptor beta chains were all obtained from the same sample, sequenced in a study of T cells in Graves' hyperthyroidism and ophthalmopathy. Researchers took RNA transcripts and amplified the TCR beta CDR3 regions from them. The HTBI primer set served for first-round RT-PCR of the TCR CDR3. TCRdb ran MiXCR on the multiplex PCR reads and lists one entry per CDR3 protein. The sample has fewer than 600,000 distinct CDR3 sequences; about an eighth are singletons. Material: blood. The receptor source for this set is a woman aged 18 to 35 with Graves' hyperthyroidism.

The V call is TRBV7-9, the J call TRBJ2-2, with D tentatively TRBD2 (6 bases). CDR1 and CDR2 from the germline V gene are SEHNR and FQNEAQ (reference sequence). This CDR3 has 15 amino acids. V was clipped by 5 bases and J by 5 bases, with 15 bases between them. The CDR3 region is CASSPRAGWTGELFF. CDR3 in DNA: TGTGCCAGCAGCCCCAGGGCGGGGTGGACCGGGGAGCTGTTTTTT.

The chain employs TRBV9 and TRBJ1-3, with D possibly being TRBD1 (5 bases). V dropped 2 bases and J dropped 3 bases, with 12 bases sitting between them. CDR1 is SGDLS and CDR2 is YYNGEE in the germline V gene. The CDR3 has 15 amino acids. The CDR3 DNA reads as TGTGCCAGCAGCGTGGAAGGGACTCTTGGAAACACCATATATTTT. Encoded protein: CASSVEGTLGNTIYF.

CDR3 protein: CASSQVGLGDAFF. In nucleotides, the CDR3 is TGCGCCAGCAGCCAAGTCGGCCTGGGGGACGCTTTCTTT. The chain couples TRBV4-1 to TRBJ1-1; D may be TRBD1 (5 bases). Trimming took off 1 base at V and 11 bases at J, with 14 bases between the two ends. There are 13 residues in the CDR3. The germline V gene has CDR1 MGHRA and CDR2 YSYEKL.

This clonotype was observed a handful of times. The CDR3 nucleotides are TGTGCCAGCCGCGAGCCCAGCCGGGAGACCCAGTACTTC. Its protein is CASREPSRETQYF. This chain uses TRBV12-3 or TRBV12-4 with TRBJ2-5; unclear D gene. The CDR3 runs to 13 residues. Between the trimmed V and J ends, which lost 8 bases and 5 bases, there was a span of 15 bases.

This clonotype was seen at least ten times. The chain links TRBV13 to TRBJ2-3; no firm D call. CDR3 length: 16 amino acids. The ends were cut back, 1 base at V and 0 bases at J, with 11 bases in the middle. In germline, CDR1 is PRHDT, CDR2 FYEKMQ (reference sequence). The CDR3 is CASSLVWGESTDTQYF. The CDR3 coding sequence is TGTGCCAGCAGCTTAGTTTGGGGTGAGAGCACAGATACGCAGTATTTT.

This clonotype has at least ten counts. The junction differs from germline at one of its ends, possibly a read error. This sequence joins TRBV5-1 and TRBJ2-1, with D tentatively TRBD1 (6 bases). The CDR3 has 12 residues. The germline V gene has CDR1 SGHRS and CDR2 YFSETQ. CDR3: CASSLGQNEQFF. The CDR3 coding sequence is TGTGCCAGCAGTTTAGGACAGAATGAGCAGTTCTTC.

This clonotype has a handful of counts. This may come from a read error, since a much larger clone is one base off. This rearrangement joins TRBV19 to TRBJ1-2; D remains unclear. The CDR3 consists of 12 residues. Germline V gene sequence: CDR1 LNHDA, CDR2 SQIVND (reference sequence). The CDR3 protein is CASSLSRDGHTF. The CDR3 DNA is TGTGCCAGTAGTCTCTCTAGGGATGGCCACACCTTC. Complete variable domain (other parts from reference TRBV19 and TRBJ1-2): DGGITQSPKYLFRKEGQNVTLSCEQNLNHDAMYWYRQDPGQGLRLIYYSQIVNDFQKGDIAEGYSVSREKKESFPLTVTSAQKNPTAFYLCASSLSRDGHTFGSGTRLTVV.

This clonotype has ten or more counts. V gene TRBV5-1 combines with J gene TRBJ2-7; D unresolved. Per the germline V gene, CDR1 is SGHRS and CDR2 is YFSETQ. This CDR3 is 13 amino acids long. The CDR3 nucleotides are TGCGTCAACCAGGCTGGAACAATATACGAGCAGTACGTC. It yields the protein CVNQAGTIYEQYV.

The table lists this clonotype with many counts. This chain joins TRBV27 and TRBJ1-4, with D tentatively TRBD1 (6 bases). Trimming left V 3 bases short and J 8 bases short, with 13 bases between. The V gene's germline CDR1 is MNHEY and CDR2 SMNVEV (reference sequence). This CDR3 region has 14 residues. The CDR3 DNA is TGTGCCAGCAGTTTGAGTTTTACAGGGGAAAAACTGTTTTTT. Translating gives CASSLSFTGEKLFF.

This clonotype was seen at least ten times. V gene TRBV2 combines with J gene TRBJ1-1; 7 bases are shared with TRBD1. The junction had 4 bases not matched to a gene; V was cut back by 6 bases and J by 0 bases. The V gene's germline CDR1 is SNHLY and CDR2 FYNNEI. The CDR3 contains 14 residues. The CDR3 here is CASSPGQLNTEAFF. The DNA for the CDR3 is TGTGCCAGCAGCCCGGGACAGCTGAACACTGAAGCTTTCTTT.

This clonotype was seen a handful of times. This chain joins TRBV5-1 and TRBJ2-1; tentatively, D is TRBD2 (6 bases). Germline CDR1 is SGHRS and CDR2 is YFSETQ. The CDR3 is 15 amino acids. V lost 1 base, J lost 4 bases, and 12 bases lay in between. The chain's CDR3 is CASSLKYSGYNEQFF. In DNA form, the CDR3 reads TGCGCCAGCAGCTTGAAGTACAGCGGGTACAATGAGCAGTTCTTC.

This sequence joins TRBV5-1 and TRBJ1-2; D ambiguous. Trimming removed 0 bases from V and 0 bases from J, with 9 bases in between. Per germline, CDR1 SGHRS and CDR2 YFSETQ. The CDR3 sequence is 15 residues long. The CDR3 protein is CASSLALGTNYGYTF. The DNA for the CDR3 is TGCGCCAGCAGCTTGGCCCTCGGGACTAACTATGGCTACACCTTC.

This clonotype was detected many times. The chain recombines TRBV5-1 with TRBJ2-2, with D unresolved. Germline lookup yields CDR1 SGHRS and CDR2 YFSETQ. The CDR3 has 15 amino acids. V lost 7 bases and J lost 0, with 13 bases in between. In nucleotides, the CDR3 is TGCGCCAGCCACCTGGCGACTGCGAACACCGGGGAGCTGTTTTTT. Amino acids: CASHLATANTGELFF.

This clonotype was found a few times. The chain is built from TRBV7-9 and TRBJ2-3, with 9 nucleotides matching TRBD2. The CDR3 totals 14 residues. Germline lookup yields CDR1 SEHNR and CDR2 FQNEAQ (reference sequence). V was pared by 6 bases and J by 1 base, with 2 bases of the junction left unmatched. The CDR3 DNA follows: TGTGCCAGCAGGCGGACTAGCGGCACAGATACGCAGTATTTT. Protein: CASRRTSGTDTQYF.

This clonotype was seen many times. This sequence joins TRBV11-1 and TRBJ1-1; the D is unclear. Germline assignment: CDR1 SGHAT and CDR2 FQDESV (reference sequence). Trimming cost V 4 bases and J 7 bases, with 16 bases left between them. The CDR3 contains 14 residues. CDR3 coding DNA: TGTGCCAGCAGCTACGCGGATTTATTGGGTGAAGCTTTCTTT. The encoded protein is CASSYADLLGEAFF.

J is TRBJ1-5 and V is TRBV5-5; D gene uncertain. Germline CDR1 reads SGHKS; CDR2 reads YYEKEE (reference sequence). The CDR3 covers 14 residues. Trimming removed 0 bases from V and 4 bases from J, with 8 bases in between. The CDR3, as DNA: TGTGCCAGCAGCTTGGTCGCGGATAATCAGCCCCAGCATTTT. Translated: CASSLVADNQPQHF.

The chain links TRBV12-3 or TRBV12-4 to TRBJ2-6; TRBD1 aligns across 7 bases. The CDR3 totals 17 residues. J gave up 0 bases and V 5 bases, and 7 bases lay outside the gene matches. The CDR3 sequence is CASSTGQWGSGANVLTF. For the CDR3, the DNA is TGTGCCAGCAGTACGGGACAGTGGGGCTCTGGGGCCAACGTCCTGACTTTC.

The table lists this clonotype with many counts. J is TRBJ1-5 and V is TRBV12-3 or TRBV12-4; D not certain. This CDR3 spans 13 amino acids. V lost 1 base and J 7 bases, leaving 8 bases between the germline ends. The CDR3 DNA sequence: TGTGCCAGCAGTTTAGAGTATTTCCAGCCCCAGCATTTT. Amino acid sequence: CASSLEYFQPQHF.

The chain joins TRBV19 to TRBJ1-2; 7 bases are shared with TRBD1. V shed 5 bases, J shed 8 bases, and the junction held 11 bases outside the gene matches. This CDR3 contains 14 residues. Germline-derived CDR1 and CDR2 are LNHDA and SQIVND (reference sequence). The CDR3 sequence: CASSLRQGTGGYTF. The CDR3 bases are TGTGCCAGTAGTCTCCGACAGGGAACGGGGGGCTACACCTTC.

The V and J genes are TRBV19 and TRBJ1-5; D uncertain. V was cut by 8 bases and J by 3 bases, with 14 bases left in between. CDR3 length: 14 amino acids. Germline loops: CDR1 LNHDA, CDR2 SQIVND (reference sequence). The CDR3, as DNA: TGTGCCAGTTTAGGGAGCGGGGACAATCAGCCCCAGCATTTT. It is translated as CASLGSGDNQPQHF.